This T cell receptor (beta chain) was captured by sequencing in a study of blood T cell repertoires in COVID-19 (dated by TCRdb to about 2020). Turning to the overall study: Collaborator samples came from the United States, Italy and Spain and covered acute and convalescent phases of COVID-19. The prospective study material was composed of cDNA or gDNA derived from T cells, B-cell-depleted T cells, or PBMCs. Deeply sampled blood TCRbeta repertoires from subjects exposed to, actively infected with, or recovered from COVID-19 were included in the dataset. A freely available public database, intended as a resource for researchers studying the immune response to SARS-CoV-2, is where the repertoires were released. Samples were obtained from the ongoing ImmuneRACE study (first 160 participants) and from roughly 1,300 subjects provided by 6 global collaborators. A de-identified subject ID, COVID-19 status, age in years and sex were almost always included in the sample metadata. Where available, HLA class I and class II types were taken from metadata supplied by the sample provider and were not determined by assay-based typing. What the authors observed across the whole study: The amount of clinical and demographic metadata varied by source and participant and was provided uncurated.

TCRbeta CDR3 regions were amplified from genomic DNA by means of the immunoSEQ Assay, a bias-controlled multiplex PCR. Turning to the authors' computational methods: Within the assay, amplification of reference gene primers was used to estimate how many nucleated cells each sample contained. Sequence reads were collapsed and filtered to measure the absolute abundance of every unique TCRbeta CDR3 rearrangement. For each sample, productive Simpson clonality was calculated as the square root of Simpson's diversity index across productive rearrangements. The table comes from immuneACCESS by way of TCRdb, which keeps in-frame sequences with V and J called. Part of the clones is missing from these tables; in studies checked, under half for an unresolved V gene and the rest for unknown reasons. That table furnishes V, J and clone size, whereas the DNA furnished D and trimming. The sample table lists some 80,000 clones, 84% of them with a count of one. 3% to 4% of the sample belongs to the ten largest clones.

As concerns this clone: Its cognate antigen has yet to be identified. Base quality data are lacking; no much larger clone is found one base away.

Each collaborating institution followed its own protocols to collect whole blood in K2EDTA tubes. For TCRbeta analysis, collaborators shipped samples as frozen whole blood, isolated PBMCs, or DNA extracted from either of those sample types. Trimming leaves V shorter by 5 bases and J shorter by 6 bases, with the junction holding 8 bases beyond the gene matches. From the germline V gene, CDR1 is SNHLY and CDR2 is FYNNEI. Including the terminal cysteine and phenylalanine, the CDR3 comprises 15 residues. Only the CDR3 portion is preserved as DNA: 45 bases, with reading frame beginning at the first base.

Recombination joined TRBV2 with TRBJ2-1, and 9 bases in between align with TRBD2. Sequenced input: peripheral blood. This TCR was recovered from a man aged 50 to 60 with acute or convalescent COVID-19. The sequenced DNA is TGTGCCAGCAGTCCCCGGAGCGGGGGGACCAATGAGCAGTTCTTC. It is translated as CASSPRSGGTNEQFF.